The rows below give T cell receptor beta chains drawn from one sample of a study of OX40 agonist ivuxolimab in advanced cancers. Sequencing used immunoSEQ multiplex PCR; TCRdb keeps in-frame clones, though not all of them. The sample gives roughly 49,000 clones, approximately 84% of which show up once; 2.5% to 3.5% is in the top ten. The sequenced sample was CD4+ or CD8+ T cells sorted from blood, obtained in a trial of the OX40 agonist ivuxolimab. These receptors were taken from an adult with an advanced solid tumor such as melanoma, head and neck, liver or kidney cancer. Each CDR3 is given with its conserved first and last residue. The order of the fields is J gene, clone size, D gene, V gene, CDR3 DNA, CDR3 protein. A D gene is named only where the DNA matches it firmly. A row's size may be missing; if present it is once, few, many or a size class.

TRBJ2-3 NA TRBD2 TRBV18 TGTGCCAGCTCACCGACTAGCGGGGGGGCCTCGGATACGCAGTATTTT CASSPTSGGASDTQYF
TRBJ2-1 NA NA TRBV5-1 TGCGCCAGCAGACGAAGGGGAGCCCGCGACAATGAGCAGTTCTTC CASRRRGARDNEQFF
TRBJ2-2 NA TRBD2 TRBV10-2 TGCGCCAGCAGTGGTGTAGCGGGGGGTACCGGGGAGCTGTTTTTT CASSGVAGGTGELFF
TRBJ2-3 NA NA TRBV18 TGTGCCAGCTCACGCGGCCGGGGCACAGATACGCAGTATTTT CASSRGRGTDTQYF
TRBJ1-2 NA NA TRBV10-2 TGCGCCAGCAGCGAGGGAGCCTCCTATGGCTACACCTTC CASSEGASYGYTF
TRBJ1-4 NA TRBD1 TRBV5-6 TGTGCCAGCAGCTTGGAGGGGGCATTTCCTGAAAAACTGTTTTTT CASSLEGAFPEKLFF
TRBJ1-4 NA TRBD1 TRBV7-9 TGTGCCAGCAGCCGCGGGGACAGAACCGAAAAACTGTTTTTT CASSRGDRTEKLFF
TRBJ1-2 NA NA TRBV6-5 TGTGCCAGCAGTCTCCGGGACAACTATGGCTACACCTTC CASSLRDNYGYTF
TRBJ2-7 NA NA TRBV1 TGCACCAGCAGCCAAGATCCTAGCGGAAGCTCCTACGAGCAGTACTTC CTSSQDPSGSSYEQYF
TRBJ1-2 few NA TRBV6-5 TGTGCCAGCAGCCCCAGACGGGGGGACGGCTACACCTTC CASSPRRGDGYTF
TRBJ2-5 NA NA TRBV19 TGTGCCAGTAGTATAGGTGGCACTAGAAAGACCCAGTACTTC CASSIGGTRKTQYF
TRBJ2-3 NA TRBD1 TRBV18 TGTGCCAGCTCCACCAGAGGACAGGCGATAGCTACGCAGTATTTT CASSTRGQAIATQYF
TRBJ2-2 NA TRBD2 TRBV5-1 TGCGCCAGCAGCCAGATTAGCGGGGGGGCCACCGGGGAGCTGTTTTTT CASSQISGGATGELFF
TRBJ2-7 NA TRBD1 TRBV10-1 TGCGCCAGCAGTTCTAGACAGGGCTACGAGCAGTACTTC CASSSRQGYEQYF
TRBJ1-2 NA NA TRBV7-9 TGTGCCAGCAGCCCCCAACAGGGAAGCAACTATGGCTACACCTTC CASSPQQGSNYGYTF
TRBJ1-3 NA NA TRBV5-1 TGCGCCAGCAGCTTTGGCAGCTCTGGAAACACCATATATTTT CASSFGSSGNTIYF
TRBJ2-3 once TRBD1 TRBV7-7 TGTGCCAGCAGCTTAGGAACAGGGGTCACAGATACGCAGTATTTT CASSLGTGVTDTQYF
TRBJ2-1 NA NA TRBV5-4 TGTGCCAGCAGCTCGGGGGTCAGTGTGAACGGTGAGCAGTTCTTC CASSSGVSVNGEQFF
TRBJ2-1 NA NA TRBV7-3 TGTGCCAGCAGCCGGGGTGGAGGTGGTTACAATGAGCAGTTCTTC CASSRGGGGYNEQFF
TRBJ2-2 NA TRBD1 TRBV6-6 TGTGCCAGCAGGGACAGGCGGAACACCGGGGAGCTGTTTTTT CASRDRRNTGELFF
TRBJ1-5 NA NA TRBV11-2 TGTGCCAGCAGCTTAAGTCTGCGTCAGCCCCAGCATTTT CASSLSLRQPQHF
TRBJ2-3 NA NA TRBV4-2 TGTGCCAGCAGCCAAGCCCATACTAGTGATACGCAGTATTTT CASSQAHTSDTQYF
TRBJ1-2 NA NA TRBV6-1 TGTGCCAGCAAAGGGGCCTCTGGCTACACCTTC CASKGASGYTF
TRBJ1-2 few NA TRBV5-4 TGTGCCAGCAGCTTGGGGACAAGGGCCGGTGGCTACACCTTC CASSLGTRAGGYTF
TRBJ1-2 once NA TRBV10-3 TGTGCCATCAGTGAGAGAAACTATGGCTACACCTTC CAISERNYGYTF
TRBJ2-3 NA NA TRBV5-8 TGTGCCAGCAGCTTGGACAGGGGCACAGATACGCAGTATTTT CASSLDRGTDTQYF
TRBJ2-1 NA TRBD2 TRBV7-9 TGTGCCAGCAGCTTATTTTCGGGCCTAGCGGGGACCCATGAGCAGTTCTTC CASSLFSGLAGTHEQFF
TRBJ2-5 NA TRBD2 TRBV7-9 TGTGCCAGCAGCGTTCTGGGGGGGGGTCAACAGACCCAGTACTTC CASSVLGGGQQTQYF
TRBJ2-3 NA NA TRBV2 TGTGCCAGCAGCCCGGGGTTCAGGTCAGATACGCAGTATTTT CASSPGFRSDTQYF
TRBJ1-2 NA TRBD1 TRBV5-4 TGTGCCAGCAGCCCGATCGACAGGGAATCATCTGGCTACACCTTC CASSPIDRESSGYTF
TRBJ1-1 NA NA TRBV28 TGTGCCAGCAGTTTATTACTGGGGGCCGGGGACACTGAAGCTTTCTTT CASSLLLGAGDTEAFF
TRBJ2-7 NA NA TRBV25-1 TGTGCCAGCAGTGGACCCCAGGGGCACGAGCAGTACTTC CASSGPQGHEQYF
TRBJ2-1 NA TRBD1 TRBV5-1 TGCGCCAGCAGCTTACGCGCGGACAGGGTCGCGGCCTACAATGAGCAGTTCTTC CASSLRADRVAAYNEQFF
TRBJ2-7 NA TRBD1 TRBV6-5 TGTGCCAGCAGTTACGACAGGGGGACCTACGAGCAGTACTTC CASSYDRGTYEQYF
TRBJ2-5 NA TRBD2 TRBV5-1 TGCGCCAGCAGACCTAGCGGGGGGGCCCAAGAGACCCAGTACTTC CASRPSGGAQETQYF
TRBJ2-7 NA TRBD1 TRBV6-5 TGTGCCAGCTCTGAAACCGGGACAGGGAACTACGAGCAGTACTTC CASSETGTGNYEQYF
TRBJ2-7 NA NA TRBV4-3 TGCGCCAGCAGCCAAGATGAGGGCAGGACCTACGAGCAGTACTTC CASSQDEGRTYEQYF
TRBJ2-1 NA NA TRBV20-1 TGCAGTGCCACCCTTCTGGGTGAGCAGTTCTTC CSATLLGEQFF
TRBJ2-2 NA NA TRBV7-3 TGTGCCAGCAGCCCAATCCCCACCGGGGAGCTGTTTTTT CASSPIPTGELFF
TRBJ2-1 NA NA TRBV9 TGTGCCAGCAGCAGGACAGTAGGGCCCGCCTCCGTTTACAATGAGCAGTTCTTC CASSRTVGPASVYNEQFF
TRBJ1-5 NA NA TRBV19 TGTGCCAATCGGAATCAGCCCCAGCATTTT CANRNQPQHF
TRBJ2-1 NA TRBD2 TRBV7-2 TGTGCCAGCAGCCACCGGACTAGTGACAATGAGCAGTTCTTC CASSHRTSDNEQFF
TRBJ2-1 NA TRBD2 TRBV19 TGTGCCAGTAGTGTTCTAGCGGGGGGGCGTGCTGAGCAGTTCTTC CASSVLAGGRAEQFF
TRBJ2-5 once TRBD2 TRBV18 TGTGCCAGCTCACCACTCACTAGCGGGGGCCAAGAGACCCAGTACTTC CASSPLTSGGQETQYF
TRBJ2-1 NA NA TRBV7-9 TGTGCCAGCAGCTTCCACAGGGACAATGAGCAGTTCTTC CASSFHRDNEQFF
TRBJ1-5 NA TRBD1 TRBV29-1 TGCAGCGTCCGAGAGGGGGCGAGTGGTCAGCCCCAGCATTTT CSVREGASGQPQHF
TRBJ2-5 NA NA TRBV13 TGTGCCAGCAGCTTAGAATCGGGAGCGGAGACCCAGTACTTC CASSLESGAETQYF
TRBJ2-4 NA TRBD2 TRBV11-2 TGTGCCAGCAGCTGGTTGGGGGGGAATAGAGACATTCAGTACTTC CASSWLGGNRDIQYF